The present entry profiles one T cell receptor (beta chain) with its context. Its antigen remains unknown. This specimen belongs to a study of T cell responses to AZD1222 COVID-19 vaccine. Broader study findings: Following two doses of AZD1222, Spike-specific TCR breadth and depth rose. Donors were chiefly white British, with a greater number of females, and clonal diversity was perhaps underestimated. Just 5 or 6 AZD1222 recipients tested seropositive at baseline. No repertoire was sampled before or during the peak T cell response, only after it.

Profiled with immunoSEQ multiplex PCR; TCRdb holds only in-frame clones, not every one. Of roughly 70,000 clones listed, 85% to 95% are singletons. V lost 3 bases to trimming and J lost 1 base, with 10 bases between them. CDR3 size: 14 residues. The germline CDR1 and CDR2 sequences are SGHRS and YFSETQ. This sequence joins TRBV5-1 and TRBJ1-1; D remains ambiguous. This TCR derives from an adult who received the MenACWY meningococcal vaccine as a control. The specimen was peripheral blood, collected 28 days after the second dose of the MenACWY control vaccine. The DNA of the CDR3 is TGCGCCAGCAGCTCGTACCAGAGGAACACTGAAGCTTTCTTT. As protein: CASSSYQRNTEAFF.